This entry lists 22 T cell receptor beta chains sequenced from one sample in a study of T-cell memory formation after mild COVID-19. From the 5' RACE reads, TCRdb called clonotypes with MiXCR, one entry per CDR3 protein. Of 150,000 to 200,000 distinct CDR3 sequences listed, roughly a third were seen once; the top ten hold around 12%. The sample consisted of PBMCs or a T cell subset sorted from them (not recorded which). All receptors come from an adult woman who had mild COVID-19 (a few samples of this study predate the infection). Cell type and time point are not known.

This clonotype showed up just a few times. The V and J genes are TRBV4-1 and TRBJ1-1, with D possibly being TRBD1 (5 bases). This CDR3 is 14 amino acids long. From germline, CDR1 is MGHRA and CDR2 YSYEKL. The V gene lost 1 base and the J gene lost 5 bases, with 11 bases spanning the gap. The CDR3 bases are TGCGCCAGCAGCCAAGGCGGGGCAAGAACTGAAGCTTTCTTT. Amino acids: CASSQGGARTEAFF.

This clonotype was seen just once. This chain uses TRBV27 with TRBJ2-7; D is uncertain. CDR1 is MNHEY and CDR2 is SMNVEV in the germline V gene (reference sequence). Deletions cut 2 bases from V and 7 bases from J, with 15 bases between. The CDR3 loop spans 14 amino acids. CDR3 in amino acids: CASSLSIDTREQYF. Written as DNA, the CDR3 is TGTGCCAGCAGTTTAAGCATTGACACCCGGGAGCAGTACTTC.

This clonotype was detected a few times. This chain links TRBV6-6 with TRBJ2-7, with 9 bases lining up with TRBD1. Germline V gene lookup returns CDR1 MNHNY and CDR2 SVGAGI (reference sequence). The CDR3 spans 15 residues. J was trimmed by 6 bases and V by 0 bases; bases with no gene match: 6. CDR3 residues: CASSYSGQGRSEQYF. The CDR3 bases are TGTGCCAGCAGTTACTCGGGACAGGGTCGGTCCGAGCAGTACTTC.

This clonotype appeared a few times. Here the CDR3 reads CASRSPLGVQETQYF. CDR3 in DNA: TGTGCCAGCAGATCTCCCCTGGGGGTACAAGAGACCCAGTACTTC. This sequence joins TRBV2 and TRBJ2-5; D is possibly TRBD1 or TRBD2 (5 bases each). The CDR3 extends over 15 amino acids. From germline, CDR1 is SNHLY and CDR2 FYNNEI. V was trimmed by 6 bases and J by 2 bases, leaving 16 bases between them.

This clonotype was observed a handful of times. The rearrangement uses TRBV19 and TRBJ2-7; perhaps TRBD2 as D (5 bases). CDR1 and CDR2 (germline): LNHDA, SQIVND (reference sequence). Trimming took off 3 bases at V and 2 bases at J, with 11 bases between the two ends. This CDR3 contains 14 residues. Written as DNA, the CDR3 is TGTGCCAGTAGTATCGGACTCTCGCCCTACGAGCAGTACTTC. Encoded protein: CASSIGLSPYEQYF.

V usage is TRBV5-1 and J usage is TRBJ2-1; the match to TRBD2 covers 11 bases. The CDR3 is 14 residues long. The germline CDR1 and CDR2 sequences are SGHRS and YFSETQ. The trim removed 5 bases at V and 6 bases at J, leaving 4 bases unmatched. CDR3 sequence: CASRRLAGTNEQFF. The CDR3 nucleotides read TGCGCCAGCAGGCGACTAGCGGGGACCAATGAGCAGTTCTTC.

The chain recombines TRBV12-3 or TRBV12-4 with TRBJ2-1; 8 positions match TRBD2. The CDR3 runs to 15 residues. V lost 2 bases and J lost 7; bases outside the gene matches: 7. CDR3: CASSLSGGPGNEQFF. The CDR3 coding sequence is TGTGCCAGCAGTTTATCGGGAGGGCCGGGGAATGAGCAGTTCTTC.

The sample holds a few counts of this clonotype. V is TRBV30 and J is TRBJ2-5; the D gene is possibly TRBD2 (5 bases). Looked up from germline, CDR1 is GTSNPN and CDR2 is SVGIG (reference sequence). Between the trimmed V and J ends, which lost 4 bases and 4 bases, there was a span of 19 bases. The CDR3 covers 15 residues. The CDR3 nucleotides read TGTGCCTGGACTGCCTTCCGGGGTAAGGTAGAGACCCAGTACTTC. This gives the protein CAWTAFRGKVETQYF.

The rearrangement links TRBV18 to TRBJ2-7; D is unresolved. CDR1 is KGHSH, CDR2 LQKENI, per germline. The CDR3 runs to 11 residues. Trimming stripped 9 bases from V and 3 bases from J, with 9 bases between. The CDR3 nucleotides are TGTGCCAGAAGGGATATCTACGAGCAGTACTTC. Translated: CARRDIYEQYF.

The rearrangement links TRBV7-2 to TRBJ2-2, with D possibly matching TRBD1 (6 bases). V gave up 10 bases and J gave up 0 bases, with 15 bases separating them. CDR1 and CDR2 from the germline V gene are SGHTA and FQGNSA. CDR3 length: 15 residues. The CDR3 reads CAIRGGPANTGELFF. As DNA, the CDR3 is TGTGCCATCAGGGGCGGACCCGCGAACACCGGGGAGCTGTTTTTT.

V gene TRBV12-3 or TRBV12-4 combines with J gene TRBJ2-7, with TRBD1 identical over 7 bases. The CDR3 is made up of 14 amino acids. Trimming cost V 6 bases and J 6 bases; bases outside gene matches: 11. This CDR3 reads CASRGTAHLLEQYF. The CDR3 DNA is TGTGCCAGCAGGGGGACAGCGCATTTACTCGAGCAGTACTTC.

A few counts support this clonotype. The rearrangement uses TRBV9 and TRBJ2-5; 9 bases fit TRBD1. The CDR3 has 14 residues. Germline assignment: CDR1 SGDLS and CDR2 YYNGEE. The trim removed 2 bases at V and 5 bases at J, leaving 4 bases unmatched. The chain's CDR3 is CASSVLTGGETQYF. CDR3 nucleotides: TGTGCCAGCAGCGTTCTGACAGGGGGGGAGACCCAGTACTTC.

This clonotype occurred a few times. The genes are TRBV2 and TRBJ2-7; 11 nucleotides match TRBD2. The length of the CDR3 is 15 residues. Germline V gives CDR1 SNHLY, CDR2 FYNNEI. Losses at the gene ends were 6 bases for V and 4 bases for J; bases not matched to a gene: 8. The CDR3 loop reads CASSDSGGAQYEQYF. The CDR3 DNA is TGTGCCAGCAGCGATAGCGGGGGGGCCCAGTACGAGCAGTACTTC.

V is TRBV27 and J is TRBJ2-1; a possible D gene is TRBD2 (6 bases). The ends were cut back, 4 bases at V and 4 bases at J, with 14 bases in the middle. The CDR3 contains 15 residues. Germline V CDR1 and CDR2: MNHEY, SMNVEV (reference sequence). The CDR3 DNA reads as TGTGCCAGCAGTTCCCGGGAGCGAGGGTACAATGAGCAGTTCTTC. Translating gives CASSSRERGYNEQFF.

The V gene is TRBV5-1, the J gene TRBJ2-7, with a weak D call TRBD2 (5 bases). The CDR3 is 12 residues long. Germline-derived CDR1 and CDR2 are SGHRS and YFSETQ. V lost 5 bases and J 1 base, leaving 7 bases between the germline ends. The CDR3 here is CASREESYEQYF. The CDR3 nucleotides are TGCGCCAGCAGGGAGGAGTCCTACGAGCAGTACTTC.

This clonotype was detected a few times. This chain links TRBV11-2 with TRBJ2-1; 12 bases match TRBD2. Germline CDR1 reads SGHAT; CDR2 reads FQNNGV. This CDR3 contains 16 residues. Unmatched junction bases numbered 4, after V lost 4 bases and J lost 3 bases. For the CDR3, the DNA is TGTGCCAGCAGCTCCGGACTAGCGGGGAACTACAATGAGCAGTTCTTC. It is translated as CASSSGLAGNYNEQFF.

This clonotype has just a few counts. This chain connects TRBV5-1 to TRBJ2-6; D unresolved. The V end was cut by 1 base, the J end by 4 bases, with 9 bases between. Germline CDR1 SGHRS, CDR2 YFSETQ. There are 15 residues in the CDR3. The CDR3 is CASSLPPPGANVLTF. The CDR3 bases are TGCGCCAGCAGCTTGCCCCCCCCGGGGGCCAACGTCCTGACTTTC.

V is TRBV25-1 and J is TRBJ2-2; 10 nucleotides line up with TRBD2. J was trimmed by 5 bases and V by 7 bases; bases with no gene match: 10. The CDR3 consists of 16 residues. CDR1 and CDR2 from the germline V gene are MGHDK and SYGVNS. The CDR3 nucleotides are TGTGCCAGCACCCCGGCAAGCGGGGGGGCGACCGGGGAGCTGTTTTTT. It codes for CASTPASGGATGELFF.

The rearrangement links TRBV28 to TRBJ1-2; D not resolved. CDR1 MDHEN and CDR2 SYDVKM come from the germline V gene. The CDR3 sequence is 13 residues long. V lost 2 bases and J 7 bases, leaving 11 bases between the germline ends. The CDR3 coding sequence is TGTGCCAGCAGTTTAAGGTCGCGAGTTGGCTACACCTTC. Amino acid sequence: CASSLRSRVGYTF.

This clonotype has a count of ten or more. This chain joins TRBV7-2 and TRBJ2-1; 9 bases are shared with TRBD2. V was clipped by 5 bases and J by 6 bases; unmatched bases: 11. CDR1 is SGHTA, CDR2 FQGNSA, per germline. The CDR3 is 16 amino acids. The CDR3 protein is CASSEVAGVAGNEQFF. In DNA, the CDR3 is TGTGCCAGCAGCGAGGTAGCGGGAGTAGCGGGCAATGAGCAGTTCTTC.

This chain joins TRBV5-1 and TRBJ2-3, with TRBD1 matching over 8 bases. V was pared by 4 bases and J by 2 bases, with 6 bases of the junction left unmatched. Germline V lookup: CDR1 SGHRS, CDR2 YFSETQ. The CDR3 is 15 amino acids. Here the CDR3 DNA reads TGCGCCAGCAGCGACCGGGACAGGCTCACAGATACGCAGTATTTT. It specifies CASSDRDRLTDTQYF.

This chain joins TRBV14 and TRBJ1-1, with 8 bases fitting TRBD1. CDR3 size: 18 residues. Germline CDR1 reads SGHDN; CDR2 reads FVKESK. Germline trimming cut 0 bases from V and 4 bases from J; bases unmatched to any gene: 13. CDR3 bases: TGTGCCAGCAGCCAAGAACCCCAGGGGGCCCCGTTGTGCACTGAAGCTTTCTTT. Its translation: CASSQEPQGAPLCTEAFF. The full variable domain, completed using reference TRBV14 and TRBJ1-1, is EAGVTQFPSHSVIEKGQTVTLRCDPISGHDNLYWYRRVMGKEIKFLLHFVKESKQDESGMPNNRFLAERTGGTYSTLKVQPAELEDSGVYFCASSQEPQGAPLCTEAFFGQGTRLTVV.